A selection of T cell receptor beta chains follows, all from one sample in a study of T cell repertoires in cytomegalovirus infection. These receptors have no identified antigens. TCRdb re-called the reads with MiXCR, one entry per CDR3 protein. The sample contains around 770,000 distinct CDR3 sequences, just under 30% of which appear only once. This sample comprised cultured CD8+ T cells from PBMCs, obtained from culture after CMV antigen stimulation. The receptors here all came from a human donor in good health (CMV status not recorded). Some clones in this sample may be carry-over from other donors' samples. CDR3s include the opening cysteine and the closing phenylalanine or tryptophan. Each record gives: J gene, clone size, V gene, D gene, CDR3 length, CDR3 DNA, CDR3 protein. The D gene is left open where the match is weak. Clone size is shown for a subset of rows, as once, few, many or a class of expanded clone.

j_gene: TRBJ2-3
abundance: .
v_gene: TRBV6-2/TRBV6-3
d_gene: .
len: 15
CDR3nt: TGTGCCAGCAGTTACTCAGAGCGGATCACAGATACGCAGTATTTT
CDR3aa: CASSYSERITDTQYF

j_gene: TRBJ2-1
abundance: .
v_gene: TRBV9
d_gene: .
len: 16
CDR3nt: TGTGCCAGCAGCGAAGCGACGGATCGTAGAGGGAATGAGCAGTTCTTC
CDR3aa: CASSEATDRRGNEQFF

j_gene: TRBJ2-7
abundance: .
v_gene: TRBV7-9
d_gene: TRBD1
len: 13
CDR3nt: TGTGCCAGCAGCGGGACAGGGCTGAGCGAGCAGTACTTC
CDR3aa: CASSGTGLSEQYF

j_gene: TRBJ1-6
abundance: many
v_gene: TRBV6-5
d_gene: .
len: 15
CDR3nt: TGTGCCAGCAGTTACTCGACAGAGAATAATTCACCCCTCCACTTT
CDR3aa: CASSYSTENNSPLHF

j_gene: TRBJ2-3
abundance: .
v_gene: TRBV19
d_gene: .
len: 19
CDR3nt: TGTGCCAGTAGTACCCCTTCAATCGAGGCCCATGGAAGCACAGATACGCAGTATTTT
CDR3aa: CASSTPSIEAHGSTDTQYF

j_gene: TRBJ1-1
abundance: many
v_gene: TRBV12-3/TRBV12-4
d_gene: TRBD1
len: 14
CDR3nt: TGTGCCAGCAGTTTAGTTCGACAGGGAGGTGAAGCTTTCTTT
CDR3aa: CASSLVRQGGEAFF

j_gene: TRBJ2-3
abundance: many
v_gene: TRBV10-3
d_gene: .
len: 11
CDR3nt: TGTGCCATCGGACGCACAGATACGCAGTATTTT
CDR3aa: CAIGRTDTQYF

j_gene: TRBJ2-1
abundance: many
v_gene: TRBV7-6
d_gene: .
len: 16
CDR3nt: TGTGCCAGCAGCCCCCCCGGTGGCTATGCCTACAATGAGCAGTTCTTC
CDR3aa: CASSPPGGYAYNEQFF

j_gene: TRBJ1-5
abundance: .
v_gene: TRBV6-6
d_gene: .
len: 14
CDR3nt: TGTGCCAGCAGTTTCAGCGTAAGCAATCAGCCCCAGCATTTT
CDR3aa: CASSFSVSNQPQHF

j_gene: TRBJ2-3
abundance: .
v_gene: TRBV4-3
d_gene: .
len: 17
CDR3nt: TGCGCCAGCAGCCAAGATCCGCCCGGTGTGGACGCAGATACGCAGTATTTT
CDR3aa: CASSQDPPGVDADTQYF

j_gene: TRBJ1-2
abundance: many
v_gene: TRBV12-5
d_gene: TRBD1
len: 14
CDR3nt: TGTGCTAGTGGTTACGACCGGGACAGCTATGGCTACACCTTC
CDR3aa: CASGYDRDSYGYTF

j_gene: TRBJ2-2
abundance: .
v_gene: TRBV7-9
d_gene: .
len: 15
CDR3nt: TGTGCCAGCAGCATAAGCACAGGACATAACGGGGAGCTGTTTTTT
CDR3aa: CASSISTGHNGELFF

j_gene: TRBJ2-1
abundance: .
v_gene: TRBV6-8
d_gene: .
len: 13
CDR3nt: TGTGCCAGCAGTTACTCGAAGAAAAATGAGCAGTTCTTC
CDR3aa: CASSYSKKNEQFF

j_gene: TRBJ1-1
abundance: few
v_gene: TRBV7-6
d_gene: TRBD1
len: 15
CDR3nt: TGTGCCAGCAGCGCGGCGACAGGGGGATGGACTGAAGCTTTCTTT
CDR3aa: CASSAATGGWTEAFF

j_gene: TRBJ2-2
abundance: few
v_gene: TRBV7-8
d_gene: .
len: 15
CDR3nt: TGTGCCAGCAGCCGAGGACAGCCGAACACCGGGGAGCTGTTTTTT
CDR3aa: CASSRGQPNTGELFF

j_gene: TRBJ2-1
abundance: .
v_gene: TRBV6-5
d_gene: .
len: 16
CDR3nt: TGTGCCAGCAGACCCTTACAGGGCATCTCCTACAATGAGCAGTTCTTC
CDR3aa: CASRPLQGISYNEQFF

j_gene: TRBJ2-2
abundance: many
v_gene: TRBV7-9
d_gene: TRBD1
len: 16
CDR3nt: TGTGCCAGCAGCCGAACGTGGGACAGATCTGCCGGGGAGCTGTTTTTT
CDR3aa: CASSRTWDRSAGELFF

j_gene: TRBJ1-2
abundance: many
v_gene: TRBV4-2
d_gene: .
len: 15
CDR3nt: TGTGCCAGCAGCCAAGGACAGAGGCCTAACTATGGCTACACCTTC
CDR3aa: CASSQGQRPNYGYTF

j_gene: TRBJ2-7
abundance: .
v_gene: TRBV10-3
d_gene: TRBD1
len: 15
CDR3nt: TGTGCCATCAGAACCGGGACAGACACCCCCTACGAGCAGTACTTC
CDR3aa: CAIRTGTDTPYEQYF

j_gene: TRBJ2-3
abundance: .
v_gene: TRBV19
d_gene: .
len: 11
CDR3nt: TGTGCCAGTGCAGACGGATATACGCAGTATTTT
CDR3aa: CASADGYTQYF

j_gene: TRBJ1-1
abundance: .
v_gene: TRBV19
d_gene: .
len: 13
CDR3nt: TGTGCCTCAGGGGTGGGCCCGAACACTGAAGCTTTCTTT
CDR3aa: CASGVGPNTEAFF

j_gene: TRBJ2-3
abundance: few
v_gene: TRBV7-9
d_gene: TRBD1
len: 16
CDR3nt: TGTGCCAGCAGCTTAGCGCGGCAGGGGGCTTCAGATACGCAGTATTTT
CDR3aa: CASSLARQGASDTQYF

j_gene: TRBJ1-5
abundance: few
v_gene: TRBV7-9
d_gene: .
len: 12
CDR3nt: TGTGCCAGCAGCTCTTCCGGGGGAACCCAGCATTTT
CDR3aa: CASSSSGGTQHF

j_gene: TRBJ1-1
abundance: .
v_gene: TRBV5-5
d_gene: TRBD1
len: 13
CDR3nt: TGTGCCAGCAGCCCAGCAGGGGGTATGGTAGCTTTCTTT
CDR3aa: CASSPAGGMVAFF

j_gene: TRBJ2-2
abundance: few
v_gene: TRBV20-1
d_gene: .
len: 16
CDR3nt: TGCAGTGCCCAACTTGAAAGGACAGCGAACACCGGGGAGCTGTTTTTT
CDR3aa: CSAQLERTANTGELFF

j_gene: TRBJ1-1
abundance: few
v_gene: TRBV2
d_gene: .
len: 13
CDR3nt: TGTGCCACAGACCCAGGGGAGGGCACTGAAGCTTTCTTT
CDR3aa: CATDPGEGTEAFF

j_gene: TRBJ2-3
abundance: many
v_gene: TRBV7-8
d_gene: .
len: 13
CDR3nt: TGTGCCAGCAGCTTACAGTTCACAGATACGCAGTATTTT
CDR3aa: CASSLQFTDTQYF

j_gene: TRBJ1-1
abundance: many
v_gene: TRBV6-1
d_gene: TRBD1
len: 16
CDR3nt: TGTGCCAGCAAGTGGGCACAGGGGATGAGGGACACTGAAGCTTTCTTT
CDR3aa: CASKWAQGMRDTEAFF

j_gene: TRBJ2-2
abundance: few
v_gene: TRBV28
d_gene: .
len: 13
CDR3nt: TGTGCCAGCAGTTTCTCAGGGGCCGGGGAGCTGTTTTTT
CDR3aa: CASSFSGAGELFF

j_gene: TRBJ1-1
abundance: .
v_gene: TRBV6-4
d_gene: .
len: 14
CDR3nt: TGTGCCAGCAGTGAGTCCGGCTGGAACACTGAAGCTTTCTTT
CDR3aa: CASSESGWNTEAFF

j_gene: TRBJ2-1
abundance: .
v_gene: TRBV4-1
d_gene: .
len: 12
CDR3nt: TGCGCCAGCGGCCAAGACGGGACTGAGCAGTTCTTC
CDR3aa: CASGQDGTEQFF

j_gene: TRBJ2-3
abundance: many
v_gene: TRBV28
d_gene: .
len: 16
CDR3nt: TGTGCCAGCAGTCCACACAGGGTATCTAGCACAGATACGCAGTATTTT
CDR3aa: CASSPHRVSSTDTQYF

j_gene: TRBJ1-3
abundance: .
v_gene: TRBV18
d_gene: .
len: 16
CDR3nt: TGTGCCAGCTCACCACCTCGCGCGGATGGGATGTACACCATATATTTT
CDR3aa: CASSPPRADGMYTIYF

j_gene: TRBJ1-1
abundance: .
v_gene: TRBV5-8
d_gene: TRBD1
len: 16
CDR3nt: TGTGCCAGCAGCTTGGGGGACAGGGCTGTTTATACTGAAGCTTTCTTT
CDR3aa: CASSLGDRAVYTEAFF

j_gene: TRBJ1-1
abundance: many
v_gene: TRBV6-2/TRBV6-3
d_gene: .
len: 13
CDR3nt: TGTGCCAGCAGTTACAGGGGGGGAACCGAAGCTTTCTTT
CDR3aa: CASSYRGGTEAFF

j_gene: TRBJ1-5
abundance: few
v_gene: TRBV4-1
d_gene: .
len: 16
CDR3nt: TGCGCCAGCAGCCAAGAATTTGGGGTTCGGAATCAGCCCCAGCATTTT
CDR3aa: CASSQEFGVRNQPQHF

j_gene: TRBJ2-5
abundance: .
v_gene: TRBV15
d_gene: TRBD2
len: 17
CDR3nt: TGTGCCACCAGCAGAGATGACGCGGGGGGATTTAAAGAGACCCAGTACTTC
CDR3aa: CATSRDDAGGFKETQYF

j_gene: TRBJ1-2
abundance: .
v_gene: TRBV12-5
d_gene: .
len: 15
CDR3nt: TGTGCTAGTGGCTTCAGCCCGGGCCCTAACGGGGGCTACACCTTC
CDR3aa: CASGFSPGPNGGYTF

j_gene: TRBJ1-5
abundance: few
v_gene: TRBV6-5
d_gene: .
len: 14
CDR3nt: TGTGCCAGCAGTACGAGGGGTAGGAATCAGCCCCAGCATTTT
CDR3aa: CASSTRGRNQPQHF

j_gene: TRBJ1-1
abundance: many
v_gene: TRBV12-3/TRBV12-4
d_gene: .
len: 15
CDR3nt: TGTGCCAGCACCGATCCTGACGCGCAAGGAACTGAAGCTTTCTTT
CDR3aa: CASTDPDAQGTEAFF

j_gene: TRBJ2-1
abundance: few
v_gene: TRBV27
d_gene: .
len: 15
CDR3nt: TGTGCCAGCAGTCCCGACAGGATTTATAACAATGAGCAGTTCTTC
CDR3aa: CASSPDRIYNNEQFF

j_gene: TRBJ1-1
abundance: .
v_gene: TRBV7-6
d_gene: .
len: 14
CDR3nt: TGTGCCAGCAGCTCAGAGTTCAGGGCAACTGAAGCTTTCTTT
CDR3aa: CASSSEFRATEAFF

j_gene: TRBJ2-3
abundance: .
v_gene: TRBV7-3
d_gene: .
len: 14
CDR3nt: TGTGCCAGCAGCCTTTGGGGGGCGGAAGATACGCAGTATTTT
CDR3aa: CASSLWGAEDTQYF

j_gene: TRBJ1-2
abundance: .
v_gene: TRBV6-6
d_gene: .
len: 14
CDR3nt: TGTGCCAGCAGTTACCAGGACGGAGACTATGGCTACACCTTC
CDR3aa: CASSYQDGDYGYTF

j_gene: TRBJ2-3
abundance: .
v_gene: TRBV28
d_gene: TRBD2
len: 15
CDR3nt: TGTGCCAGCAGTTTCTTCGGGGGGAGCACAGATACGCAGTATTTT
CDR3aa: CASSFFGGSTDTQYF